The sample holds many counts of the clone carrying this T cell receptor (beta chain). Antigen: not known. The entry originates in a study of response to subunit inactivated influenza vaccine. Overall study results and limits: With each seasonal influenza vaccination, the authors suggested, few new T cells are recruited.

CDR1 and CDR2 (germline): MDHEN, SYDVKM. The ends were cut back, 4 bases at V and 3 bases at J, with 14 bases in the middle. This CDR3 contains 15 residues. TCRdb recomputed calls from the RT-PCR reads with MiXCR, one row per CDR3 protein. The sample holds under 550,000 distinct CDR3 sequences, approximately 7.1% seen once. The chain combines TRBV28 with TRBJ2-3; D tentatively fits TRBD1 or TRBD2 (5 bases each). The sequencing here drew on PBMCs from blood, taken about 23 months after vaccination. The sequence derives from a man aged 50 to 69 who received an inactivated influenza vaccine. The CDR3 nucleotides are TGTGCCAGCAGTTCCACCGGGACCCCTACAGATACGCAGTATTTT. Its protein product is CASSSTGTPTDTQYF.